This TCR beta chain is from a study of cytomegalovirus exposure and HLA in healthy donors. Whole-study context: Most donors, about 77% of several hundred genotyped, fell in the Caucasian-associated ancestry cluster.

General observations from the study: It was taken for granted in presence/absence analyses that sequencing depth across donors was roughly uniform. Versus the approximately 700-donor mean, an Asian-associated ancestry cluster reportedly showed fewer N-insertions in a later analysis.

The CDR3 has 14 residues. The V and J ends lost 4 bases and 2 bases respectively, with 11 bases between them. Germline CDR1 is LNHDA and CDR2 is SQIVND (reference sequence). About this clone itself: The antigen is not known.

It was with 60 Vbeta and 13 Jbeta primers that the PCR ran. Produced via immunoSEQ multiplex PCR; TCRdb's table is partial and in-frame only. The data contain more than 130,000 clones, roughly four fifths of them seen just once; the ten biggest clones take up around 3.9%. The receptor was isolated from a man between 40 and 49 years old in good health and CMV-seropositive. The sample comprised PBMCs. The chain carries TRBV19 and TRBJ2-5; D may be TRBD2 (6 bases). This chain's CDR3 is CASSTFGGQETQYF. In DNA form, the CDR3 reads TGTGCCAGTAGTACTTTTGGGGGGCAAGAGACCCAGTACTTC.